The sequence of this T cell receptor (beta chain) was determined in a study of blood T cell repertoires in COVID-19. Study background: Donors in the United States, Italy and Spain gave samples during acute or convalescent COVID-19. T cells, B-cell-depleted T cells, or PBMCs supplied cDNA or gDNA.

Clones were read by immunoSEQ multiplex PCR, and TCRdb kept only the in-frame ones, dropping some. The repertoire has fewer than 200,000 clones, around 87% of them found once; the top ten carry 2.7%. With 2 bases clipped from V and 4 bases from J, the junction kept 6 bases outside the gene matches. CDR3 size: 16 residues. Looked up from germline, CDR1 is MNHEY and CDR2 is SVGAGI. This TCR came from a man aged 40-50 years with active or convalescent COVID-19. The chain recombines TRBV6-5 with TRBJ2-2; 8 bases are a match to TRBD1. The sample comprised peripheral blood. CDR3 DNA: TGTGCCAGCAGTTACGTATGGCAGGGGGCCACCGGGGAGCTGTTTTTT. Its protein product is CASSYVWQGATGELFF.